Listed below are T cell receptor beta chains from one sample, sequenced in a study of beta chain features in type 1 diabetes. This table comes from immunoSEQ multiplex PCR, and its TCRdb copy is limited to in-frame clones, with some not included. The sample records a few hundred thousand clones, around an eighth being singletons. The sample taken for sequencing was naive CD4+ T cells from blood. The receptors stem from a woman between 18 and 30 years old with type 1 diabetes. CDR3s include the opening cysteine and the closing phenylalanine or tryptophan. A D gene is named only where the DNA matches it firmly. Rows may omit the clone size; those that give it use once, few, many or a size class.

>few|TRBJ1-5|TRBV5-5|NA
TGTGCCAGCAGCTTCTCCGACAGGAATCAGCCCCAGCATTTT
CASSFSDRNQPQHF
>NA|TRBJ2-1|TRBV9|TRBD2
TGTGCCAGCAGCCCTTCGGACTTATTAGCGGGAGCCGGCGAGCAGTTCTTC
CASSPSDLLAGAGEQFF
>NA|TRBJ2-2|TRBV30|NA
TGTGCCTGGATTAGGGGATCCGGGGAGCTGTTTTTT
CAWIRGSGELFF
>NA|TRBJ2-1|TRBV19|TRBD2
TGTGCCAGTCAGCGACTAGCGGGAGGACATGAGCAGTTCTTC
CASQRLAGGHEQFF
>few|TRBJ1-2|TRBV6-5|NA
TGTGCCAGCAGTTACTCGTTTGCAGGGATCAACTATGGCTACACCTTC
CASSYSFAGINYGYTF
>few|TRBJ2-1|TRBV13|NA
TGTGCCAGCAGCTTACGGCCAGGGGAGTACAATGAGCAGTTCTTC
CASSLRPGEYNEQFF
>few|TRBJ2-7|TRBV13|TRBD2
TGTGCCAGCAGCCGACGAACAAGCGGGGGGGAAGAGCAGTACTTC
CASSRRTSGGEEQYF
>NA|TRBJ2-3|TRBV7-8|NA
TGTGCCAGCAGCTTAAGAGAATTCGGTACGCAGTATTTT
CASSLREFGTQYF
>NA|TRBJ2-5|TRBV14|TRBD2
TGTGCCAGCAGTCAAAGAACCCCCGGACTAGGTGTAGGAGAGACCCAGTACTTC
CASSQRTPGLGVGETQYF
>NA|TRBJ2-2|TRBV11-2|NA
TGTGCCAGCAGCTTAGCCTTCAGGGGTACCGGGGAGCTGTTTTTT
CASSLAFRGTGELFF
>NA|TRBJ2-1|TRBV2|NA
TGTGCCAGCAGTGAAGAAGGAGGGGTGAGTGAGCAGTTCTTC
CASSEEGGVSEQFF
>NA|TRBJ2-1|TRBV5-1|TRBD2
TGCGCCAGCAAGCGGCTAGCGGGTCGCAATGAGCAGTTCTTC
CASKRLAGRNEQFF
>NA|TRBJ2-3|TRBV7-2|NA
TGTGCCAGCAGTCCCACGCCCGCGAACCTTACGCAGTATTTT
CASSPTPANLTQYF
>few|TRBJ2-3|TRBV30|NA
TGTGCCTGGAGTGTAAACCTCGGGGGCACAGATACGCAGTATTTT
CAWSVNLGGTDTQYF